The clone carrying this T cell receptor (beta chain) appeared once. Germline CDR1 and CDR2: SGHAT and FQNNGV. CDR3 length: 15 residues. V was pared by 5 bases and J by 5 bases, with 19 bases between. The data were produced by immunoSEQ multiplex PCR, yet TCRdb's version contains in-frame clones alone and is incomplete. The data show more than 150,000 clones, 94% seen once. The data were taken from a study of T cell responses to AZD1222 COVID-19 vaccine. On the study more broadly: Pooling covered second doses at about 4 or about 12 weeks.

The rearrangement links TRBV11-2 to TRBJ2-7, with no clear D. The receptor comes from an adult in good health. The sequencing here drew on peripheral blood, taken on day 0 of AZD1222 vaccination. CDR3 bases: TGTGCCAGCAGCCCTAATGGGCGAATCGGCAACGAGCAGTACTTC. This codes for CASSPNGRIGNEQYF.